This T cell receptor beta chain was profiled in a study of T cell repertoires in cytomegalovirus infection. Study overall: CMV epitopes used comprised recently identified HLA-C-restricted ones and well-studied HLA-B-restricted ones. Both a matching HLA type and CMV infection were indicated by public TCR beta signatures. Study-level findings and limits: It was HLA-C-restricted CMV-specific TCR beta clonotypes that dominated the response ex vivo.

TCRdb reanalysed the reads using MiXCR and keeps one entry per CDR3 protein. This table has 830,000 or so distinct CDR3 sequences, approximately 29% appearing once. Comments on this clonotype: Its antigen remains unknown.

The receptor comes from a human donor in good health (CMV status not recorded). Some clones in this sample may be carry-over from other donors' samples. Sequencing was performed on cultured CD8+ T cells from PBMCs, taken from culture after CMV antigen stimulation.

CDR3 sequence (DNA): TGTGCCATCAGTGACCCGCACCCCGGGACTACAAGCATCGGGGAGACCCAGTACTTC. It is translated as CAISDPHPGTTSIGETQYF. V gene TRBV10-3 combines with J gene TRBJ2-5; 7 bases match TRBD2. Germline V gene lookup returns CDR1 ENHRY and CDR2 SYGVKD. Trimming cost V 3 bases and J 5 bases; bases outside gene matches: 21. The CDR3 is 19 amino acids.